This entry lists 9 T cell receptor beta chains sequenced from one sample in a study of blood T cell repertoires in COVID-19 (dated by TCRdb to 2018 to 2020). To prepare the library, the immunoSEQ multiplex PCR assay was applied. The table comes from immuneACCESS by way of TCRdb, which keeps in-frame sequences with V and J called. Part of the clones is missing from these tables; in studies checked, under half for an unresolved V gene and the rest for unknown reasons. The sample table contains 150,000 or so clones; only one count was recorded for roughly 87% of them. The ten largest make up less than 6.5% of the sample. Sequenced sample: peripheral blood. Source of these receptors: a human donor in a cohort sampled during active COVID-19.

The V call is TRBV2, the J call TRBJ2-7; 8 bases are a match to TRBD2. This CDR3 has 14 amino acids. Losses at the gene ends were 8 bases for V and 0 bases for J; bases not matched to a gene: 6. Per germline, CDR1 SNHLY and CDR2 FYNNEI. This chain's CDR3 is CASWAGGSSYEQYF. As DNA, the CDR3 is TGTGCCAGCTGGGCGGGGGGTAGCTCCTACGAGCAGTACTTC.

The chain couples TRBV7-3 to TRBJ2-2; 8 bases fit TRBD2. Germline loops: CDR1 SGHTA, CDR2 FQGTGA. The CDR3 length is 19 residues. Trimming cost V 5 bases and J 0 bases; bases outside gene matches: 14. CDR3 loop: CASSPKGSGEAANTGELFF. For the CDR3, the DNA is TGTGCCAGCAGCCCCAAGGGTAGCGGGGAGGCTGCGAACACCGGGGAGCTGTTTTTT. The variable domain in full, with the rest retrieved from reference TRBV7-3 and TRBJ2-2, is GAGVSQTPSNKVTEKGKYVELRCDPISGHTALYWYRQSLGQGPEFLIYFQGTGAADDSGLPNDRFFAVRPEGSVSTLKIQRTERGDSAVYLCASSPKGSGEAANTGELFFGEGSRLTVL.

The chain uses TRBV9 and TRBJ1-1; the D gene is possibly TRBD1 (6 bases). Germline V gene lookup returns CDR1 SGDLS and CDR2 YYNGEE. Trimming took off 0 bases at V and 6 bases at J, with 12 bases between the two ends. The CDR3 is 14 amino acids. The CDR3 spells CASSVGQGRAEAFF. CDR3 bases: TGTGCCAGCAGCGTAGGGCAGGGGCGGGCTGAAGCTTTCTTT.

The sample holds one count of this clone. The rearrangement joins TRBV30 to TRBJ2-7, with 7 bases identical to TRBD2. Trimming removed 0 bases from V and 4 bases from J; junction bases left unmatched: 12. The CDR3 runs 16 residues. Germline lookup yields CDR1 GTSNPN and CDR2 SVGIG (reference sequence). The CDR3 region has the DNA TGTGCCTGGAGTGTACGGAAAGGCGGGGGAATATACGAGCAGTACTTC. Its translation is CAWSVRKGGGIYEQYF.

The chain recombines TRBV28 with TRBJ1-1; D may be TRBD1 (5 bases). Trimming took 2 bases from V and 8 from J, leaving 15 bases between them. The germline gives CDR1 MDHEN, CDR2 SYDVKM. CDR3 size: 14 residues. Here the CDR3 DNA reads TGTGCCAGCAGTTTACGTTTTCAGGGACTCGAAGCTTTCTTT. It yields the protein CASSLRFQGLEAFF.

The chain carries TRBV30 and TRBJ1-3; D unclear. The CDR3 is 14 amino acids. Germline V CDR1 and CDR2: GTSNPN, SVGIG (reference sequence). V was shortened by 4 bases and J by 2 bases, with 12 bases between the two germline ends. CDR3 protein: CAWTRGRAGNTIYF. CDR3 sequence (DNA): TGTGCCTGGACTCGCGGGCGAGCTGGAAACACCATATATTTT.

CDR3 protein: CASSRPYTEAFF. CDR3 nucleotides: TGTGCCAGCAGTCGTCCCTACACTGAAGCTTTCTTT. The chain carries TRBV5-4 and TRBJ1-1; D gene ambiguous. The CDR3 covers 12 residues. Germline V lookup: CDR1 SGHNT, CDR2 YYREEE (reference sequence). V was trimmed by 5 bases and J by 3 bases, leaving 8 bases between them.

The rearrangement uses TRBV7-6 and TRBJ1-2, with TRBD1 identical over 7 bases. CDR3 length: 13 residues. With V trimmed by 1 base and J by 9 bases, 5 bases remained unmatched. CDR1 SGHVS and CDR2 FNYEAQ come from the germline V gene. The CDR3, as DNA: TGTGCCAGCAGCTTAGAGACAGGGCGGAGCTACACCTTC. Its protein is CASSLETGRSYTF.

The chain employs TRBV6-6 and TRBJ2-7, with TRBD2 matching 11 bases. The CDR3 has 15 amino acids. Trimming removed 7 bases from V and 3 bases from J; junction bases left unmatched: 8. Germline loops: CDR1 MNHNY, CDR2 SVGAGI (reference sequence). The CDR3 sequence is CASKDGTSGYYEQYF. In DNA form, the CDR3 reads TGTGCCAGCAAGGACGGGACTAGCGGTTACTACGAGCAGTACTTC.